These 7 T cell receptor beta chains originate from one sample sequenced in a study of radiotherapy plus CTLA-4 blockade in lung cancer. Method: immunoSEQ multiplex PCR; TCRdb's copy keeps in-frame clones and lacks some. The table has around 40,000 clones, 65% to 90% seen once. The source material was peripheral blood, sampled from a patient treated with radiotherapy plus ipilimumab. The receptors originated from a human donor with non-small cell lung cancer whose response to radiotherapy plus ipilimumab could not be evaluated.

The chain carries TRBV6-5 and TRBJ2-6; the D is unclear. The CDR3 sequence is 14 residues long. With 6 bases removed from V and 0 bases from J, the gap between germline ends came to 6 bases. Germline CDR1 is MNHEY and CDR2 is SVGAGI. CDR3 DNA: TGTGCCAGCAGGACGGGCTCTGGGGCCAACGTCCTGACTTTC. Amino acids: CASRTGSGANVLTF.

V usage is TRBV6-6 and J usage is TRBJ1-5; D is perhaps TRBD1 (6 bases). The CDR3 totals 13 residues. V was clipped by 6 bases and J by 7 bases, with 13 bases between them. Germline CDR1 and CDR2: MNHNY and SVGAGI (reference sequence). CDR3 DNA sequence: TGTGCCAGCAGCCCAGGGGCAAGCCAGCCCCAGCATTTT. Translated, it gives CASSPGASQPQHF.

The chain combines TRBV11-2 with TRBJ1-6; D not certain. CDR3 length: 13 amino acids. CDR1 is SGHAT and CDR2 is FQNNGV in the germline V gene. V was clipped by 5 bases and J by 13 bases, with 15 bases between them. The CDR3 reads CASSPMAQNPLHF. CDR3 sequence (DNA): TGTGCCAGCAGCCCGATGGCACAGAATCCCCTCCACTTT.

Only one count was recorded for this clone. This chain uses TRBV11-2 with TRBJ2-7, with 8 bases aligning to TRBD1. Per the germline V gene, CDR1 is SGHAT and CDR2 is FQNNGV. The CDR3 has 14 residues. With V trimmed by 5 bases and J by 5 bases, 8 bases remained unmatched. CDR3 loop: CASSPLGQVNEQYF. The CDR3 nucleotides read TGTGCCAGCAGCCCTTTGGGACAGGTCAACGAGCAGTACTTC.

As concerns this clone: Other nucleotide sequences from this sample produce the same CDR3. The chain is built from TRBV11-2 and TRBJ1-1, with D uncertain. The germline CDR1 and CDR2 sequences are SGHAT and FQNNGV. The length of the CDR3 is 13 residues. The V end was cut by 3 bases, the J end by 1 base, with 6 bases between. The DNA of the CDR3 is TGTGCCAGCAGCTTCAGAGGGAACACTGAAGCTTTCTTT. Amino acid sequence: CASSFRGNTEAFF.

This clone was picked up one time. The CDR3 nucleotides are TGCAACCGTCGCGGGAGGGCCTGCTACAATGAGCAGTTCTTC. It translates to CNRRGRACYNEQFF. This chain connects TRBV29-1 to TRBJ2-1, with 9 bases matching TRBD2. The CDR3 totals 14 residues. Germline CDR1 and CDR2: SQVTM and ANQGSEA.

This rearrangement joins TRBV27 to TRBJ2-2; D may be TRBD1 (6 bases). The ends were cut back, 6 bases at V and 2 bases at J, with 10 bases in the middle. This CDR3 has 14 amino acids. Germline V gene lookup returns CDR1 MNHEY and CDR2 SMNVEV (reference sequence). The chain's CDR3 is CASRRDTNTGELFF. The CDR3 DNA reads as TGTGCCAGCAGACGGGACACTAACACCGGGGAGCTGTTTTTT.